These T cell receptor beta chains were read from a single sample in a study of cytomegalovirus exposure and HLA in healthy donors. This table comes from immunoSEQ multiplex PCR, and its TCRdb copy is limited to in-frame clones, with some not included. The table records about 90,000 clones, approximately 60% of them present only once. What was sequenced was PBMCs. The source is a young woman in good health and CMV-seropositive. CDR3s include the opening cysteine and the closing phenylalanine or tryptophan. D genes are given only for firm matches. Clone size is given for some rows only: seen once, a few or many times, or a class if the clone is expanded.

clone_size j_call cdr3_length v_call d_call cdr3_aa cdr3_nt
NA TRBJ2-5 13 TRBV7-9 NA CSSSLVPQETQYF TGTTCCAGCAGCTTAGTTCCTCAAGAGACCCAGTACTTC
NA TRBJ2-3 15 TRBV7-3 TRBD2 CASSHGLAGGDTQYF TGTGCCAGCAGCCACGGACTAGCGGGCGGGGATACGCAGTATTTT
NA TRBJ2-5 14 TRBV15 NA CATAPEGLWETQYF TGTGCCACCGCCCCCGAGGGCTTGTGGGAGACCCAGTACTTC
NA TRBJ1-5 11 TRBV28 NA CASSLFPPQHF TGTGCCAGCAGCCTTTTTCCTCCCCAGCATTTT
NA TRBJ1-6 14 TRBV27 NA CASSPGTSHSPLHF TGTGCCAGCAGCCCCGGGACATCGCATTCACCCCTCCACTTT
NA TRBJ1-4 14 TRBV18 NA CASSPTGLAEKLFF TGTGCCAGCTCACCAACAGGGCTGGCTGAAAAACTGTTTTTT
NA TRBJ2-6 14 TRBV7-3 NA CASSLGPGANVLTF TGTGCCAGCAGCTTGGGGCCTGGGGCCAACGTCCTGACTTTC
once TRBJ2-3 17 TRBV7-9 TRBD2 CASSHGLAGQNTDTQYF TGTGCCAGCAGCCACGGACTAGCGGGTCAAAACACAGATACGCAGTATTTT
NA TRBJ1-4 14 TRBV4-3 NA CASSQVPSIGKLFF TGCGCCAGCAGCCAAGTTCCTAGTATTGGAAAACTGTTTTTT
NA TRBJ2-7 13 TRBV30 NA CAWSDQGHYEQYF TGTGCCTGGAGTGATCAGGGTCACTACGAGCAGTACTTC